The 6 T cell receptor beta chains reported below all come from one sample, sequenced in a study of T-cell reconstitution after alpha-beta-depleted transplantation in children. During its preparation, the TCRbeta library received unique molecular identifiers. One entry per CDR3 protein, called by TCRdb with MiXCR from the PCR reads. The data show around 370,000 distinct CDR3 sequences, about 9.4% seen once. The specimen comprised PBMCs from the stem cell graft donor, sampled from the stem cell graft. The receptors were sampled from a human donor who donated a stem cell graft to a child with acute lymphoblastic leukemia.

The CDR3 coding sequence is TGTGCCAGCAGCTTAATGGGGACAGACAATTCACCCCTCCACTTT. Translated: CASSLMGTDNSPLHF. The gene calls are TRBV7-3 and TRBJ1-6; TRBD1 matches 7 bases. CDR1 and CDR2 from the germline V gene are SGHTA and FQGTGA. With V trimmed by 1 base and J by 7 bases, 4 bases remained unmatched. This CDR3 comprises 15 residues.

CDR3 region: CASRPTGSTTEAFF. Here the CDR3 DNA reads TGTGCCAGCAGACCGACAGGCTCGACCACTGAAGCTTTCTTT. The V gene is TRBV12-3 or TRBV12-4, the J gene TRBJ1-1; possibly TRBD1 for D (6 bases). The CDR3 loop spans 14 amino acids. Trimming stripped 6 bases from V and 4 bases from J, with 15 bases between.

This clonotype was seen many times. Sequence at one end of the junction differs from germline and may be a read error. CDR3 sequence: CASSQELAVSTDTQYF. In DNA, the CDR3 is TGCGCCAGCAGCCAAGAACTAGCGGTGAGCACAGATACGCAGTATTTT. The chain has TRBV3-1 and TRBJ2-3, with 8 bases lining up with TRBD2. CDR3 length equals 16 residues. Per germline, CDR1 LGHDT and CDR2 YNNKEL (reference sequence).

The V call is TRBV29-1, the J call TRBJ2-7; 8 bases match TRBD1. V lost 4 bases to trimming and J lost 3 bases; unmatched junction nucleotides: 2. The CDR3 spans 12 residues. Germline CDR1 reads SQVTM; CDR2 reads ANQGSEA. The CDR3 loop reads CSVAQGGYEQYF. CDR3 DNA sequence: TGCAGCGTTGCACAGGGGGGCTACGAGCAGTACTTC.

The gene calls are TRBV27 and TRBJ2-1; D ambiguous. Germline V gene sequence: CDR1 MNHEY, CDR2 SMNVEV (reference sequence). The CDR3 covers 13 residues. V was trimmed by 6 bases and J by 1 base, leaving 7 bases between them. The CDR3 bases are TGTGCCAGCAGCCTCCAGTCCTACAATGAGCAGTTCTTC. As protein: CASSLQSYNEQFF.

This clonotype has just one count. The chain is built from TRBV11-1 and TRBJ2-7, with 11 bases fitting TRBD2. There are 15 residues in the CDR3. V lost 2 bases and J lost 2; bases outside the gene matches: 2. Germline V CDR1 and CDR2: SGHAT, FQDESV (reference sequence). CDR3 loop: CASSLIAGGPYEQYF. The CDR3 bases are TGTGCCAGCAGCTTAATAGCGGGAGGGCCCTACGAGCAGTACTTC.